These 7 T cell receptor beta chains were all obtained from the same sample, sequenced in a study of cytomegalovirus exposure and HLA in healthy donors. PCR used 60 Vbeta primers and 13 Jbeta primers. Using immunoSEQ multiplex PCR, the repertoire was profiled, and TCRdb retains in-frame clones only, with some absent. The sample lists 150,000 to 200,000 clones, roughly 80% seen once, with roughly 6.2% in the top ten. Specimen: PBMCs. The source of these receptors is a male donor in good health and CMV-seropositive.

This clone has only a few counts. The DNA for the CDR3 is TGTGCCTGGACCCGGGAGGCTCTAAGGCTAAAAAACGAGCAGTACTTC. Translated, it gives CAWTREALRLKNEQYF. This chain joins TRBV30 and TRBJ2-7, with 7 bases aligning to TRBD2. V shed 4 bases and J 5 bases; nucleotides not matched to a gene: 17. Germline V gives CDR1 GTSNPN, CDR2 SVGIG (reference sequence). The CDR3 sequence is 16 residues long. The full variable domain, in which reference TRBV30 and TRBJ2-7 provide the parts outside the CDR3, is SQTIHQWPATLVQPVGSPLSLECTVEGTSNPNLYWYRQAAGRGLQLLFYSVGIGQISSEVPQNLSASRPQDRQFILSSKKLLLSDSGFYLCAWTREALRLKNEQYFGPGTRLTVT.

The gene calls are TRBV25-1 and TRBJ2-1, with TRBD2 matching 10 bases. The CDR3 loop spans 12 amino acids. Germline V gene sequence: CDR1 MGHDK, CDR2 SYGVNS. V lost 8 bases and J lost 5; bases outside the gene matches: 0. CDR3 in DNA: TGTGCCAGCCTAGCGGGAGACAATGAGCAGTTCTTC. Translating gives CASLAGDNEQFF.

The chain joins TRBV7-3 to TRBJ2-1; TRBD2 is a possible D gene (6 bases). CDR3 length: 13 residues. The germline V and J ends were trimmed by 3 bases and 4 bases, with 7 bases remaining between them. CDR1 and CDR2 from the germline V gene are SGHTA and FQGTGA. The CDR3: CASSFGLYNEQFF. The CDR3 DNA reads TGTGCCAGCAGCTTCGGACTATACAATGAGCAGTTCTTC.

This chain links TRBV19 with TRBJ2-7; 7 bases are a match to TRBD1. The CDR3 length is 13 residues. Trimming removed 6 bases from V and 5 bases from J; junction bases left unmatched: 7. Germline CDR1 and CDR2: LNHDA and SQIVND (reference sequence). The CDR3 sequence: CASRTPTGNEQYF. CDR3 nucleotide sequence: TGTGCCAGTAGGACCCCGACAGGGAACGAGCAGTACTTC.

V is TRBV5-1 and J is TRBJ2-3, with TRBD1 as a possible D gene (6 bases). Germline lookup yields CDR1 SGHRS and CDR2 YFSETQ. Trimming pared 5 bases from V and 3 bases from J, leaving 16 bases between. This CDR3 spans 15 amino acids. This CDR3 reads CASRKQGFGTDTQYF. The CDR3 nucleotides are TGCGCCAGCAGGAAACAGGGTTTCGGGACAGATACGCAGTATTTT.

This sequence joins TRBV30 and TRBJ2-7; weak D call: TRBD1 (5 bases). Germline V gene lookup returns CDR1 GTSNPN and CDR2 SVGIG (reference sequence). The CDR3 length is 11 residues. V lost 4 bases and J lost 2, with 6 bases in between. The CDR3 is CAWTGPYEQYF. CDR3 nucleotide sequence: TGTGCCTGGACAGGGCCCTACGAGCAGTACTTC.

A few counts support this clone. The V and J genes are TRBV5-1 and TRBJ1-4, with a tentative D call TRBD1 (5 bases). The CDR3 loop spans 15 amino acids. V was clipped by 1 base and J by 7 bases, with 14 bases between them. CDR1 and CDR2 (germline): SGHRS, YFSETQ. CDR3: CASSLTRDRSEKLFF. The DNA of the CDR3 is TGCGCCAGCAGCTTGACCAGGGATAGGTCTGAAAAACTGTTTTTT.